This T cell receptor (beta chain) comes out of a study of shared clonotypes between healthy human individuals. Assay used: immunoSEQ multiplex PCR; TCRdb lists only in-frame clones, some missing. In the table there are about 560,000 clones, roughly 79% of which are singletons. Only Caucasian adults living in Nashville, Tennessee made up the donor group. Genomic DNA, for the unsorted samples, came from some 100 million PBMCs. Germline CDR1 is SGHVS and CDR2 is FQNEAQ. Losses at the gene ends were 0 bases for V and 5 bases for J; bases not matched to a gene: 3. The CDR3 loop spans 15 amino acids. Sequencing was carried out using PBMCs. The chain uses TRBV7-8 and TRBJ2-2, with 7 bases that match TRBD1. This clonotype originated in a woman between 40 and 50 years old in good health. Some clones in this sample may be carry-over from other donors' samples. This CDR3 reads CASSLAAGGTGELFF. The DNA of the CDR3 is TGTGCCAGCAGCTTAGCGGCAGGGGGTACCGGGGAGCTGTTTTTT.